This T cell receptor (beta chain) was sequenced during a study of cytomegalovirus exposure and HLA in healthy donors. This clone was observed a handful of times. Its antigen is undetermined. The PCR had 60 Vbeta and 13 Jbeta primers. Sequenced by immunoSEQ multiplex PCR; TCRdb stores in-frame clones only, minus some. The sample contains tens of thousands of clones, 70% to 80% of which appear only once. Study-level results: Across donors, most TCRs were seen rarely, yet some public ones were widespread. Accounts indicate the classifier identified cytomegalovirus status with strong specificity and sensitivity. In a later analysis, specific HLA alleles were associated with over 15,000 TCR beta sequences at a 0.05 false discovery rate. For most TCR beta V segments, an earlier analysis put the productive rate at about 90% or about 30% of the time.

Unmatched junction bases numbered 3, after V lost 3 bases and J lost 7 bases. Germline V CDR1 and CDR2: LNHDA, SQIVND (reference sequence). The CDR3 spans 14 residues. The specimen was PBMCs. This sequence originates from a man aged 50 to 59 in good health and CMV-seropositive. The V and J genes are TRBV19 and TRBJ2-2, with 9 bases lining up with TRBD1. The CDR3 loop is CASSITGGIGELFF. In DNA form, the CDR3 reads TGTGCCAGTAGTATCACAGGGGGCATCGGGGAGCTGTTTTTT.